This TCR beta chain was captured in a study of metastatic and nonmetastatic thyroid tumors. Study at large: The study looked at repertoires side by side in blood and in tumor or nodule tissue from malignant and benign thyroid patients. Study-wide points: Malignant tumors reportedly showed significantly higher TCR beta diversity than benign nodules in both blood and tumor.

This clone was recorded at least ten times. What it recognizes is unknown. CDR3 length: 14 residues. Germline V gives CDR1 SGHDN, CDR2 FVKESK. V was shortened by 0 bases and J by 5 bases, with 11 bases between the two germline ends. Each patient went into thyroid surgery without having received any treatment. Original methodology: Clinicopathological groups supplied CDR3 differences that were used to build a distant-metastasis classifier for papillary thyroid cancer. TCRdb re-analyzed the PCR reads using MiXCR. Clone size and V and J calls follow TCRdb, not the original study. The sample yields tens of thousands of clones, about 12% seen once.

Sequencing was performed on tumor tissue. This receptor was identified in a female donor with papillary thyroid cancer or a benign thyroid nodule (not recorded which). Some clones in this sample may be carry-over from other donors' samples. The gene calls are TRBV14 and TRBJ2-7; tentative D call: TRBD1 (5 bases). The CDR3, as DNA: TGTGCCAGCAGCCAAGATGTAAGGGGCAACGAGCAGTACTTC. Its protein product is CASSQDVRGNEQYF.